This T cell receptor (beta chain) was retrieved from a study of shared clonotypes between healthy human individuals. Germline values: CDR1 SGHAT, CDR2 FQNNGV. This CDR3 spans 17 amino acids. V lost 2 bases to trimming and J lost 3 bases; unmatched junction nucleotides: 10. Naive CD8 cells comprised CD45RO-negative, CCR7-positively selected cells, excluding terminally differentiated effector memory CD45RA+ cells. All participating donors were Caucasian adults from Nashville, Tennessee. The data were produced by immunoSEQ multiplex PCR, yet TCRdb's version contains in-frame clones alone and is incomplete. The data hold approximately 2,200,000 clones, with about 93% observed a single time.

The specimen sequenced was naive CD8+ T cells from PBMCs. This chain joins TRBV11-2 and TRBJ2-1; 7 bases align to TRBD2. This receptor was taken from a man aged 18-30 years in good health. Some clones in this sample may be carry-over from other donors' samples. CDR3 nucleotides: TGTGCCAGCAGCTTACCGAGGTCGGGAGGAGTCTACAATGAGCAGTTCTTC. Protein sequence: CASSLPRSGGVYNEQFF. The full variable domain, rest sourced from reference TRBV11-2 and TRBJ2-1, is EAGVAQSPRYKIIEKRQSVAFWCNPISGHATLYWYQQILGQGPKLLIQFQNNGVVDDSQLPKDRFSAERLKGVDSTLKIQPAKLEDSAVYLCASSLPRSGGVYNEQFFGPGTRLTVL.